The 14 T cell receptor beta chains below were found in one sample sequenced in a study of spatial heterogeneity in lung cancer. TCRdb reprocessed the 5' RACE reads with MiXCR, giving one entry per CDR3 protein. The sample contains about 25,000 distinct CDR3 sequences, approximately 7.2% of which appear only once. Described time point: sample taken at primary tumor resection. TCRs were sequenced from unsorted whole RNA of tumor, nontumor lung or PBMC. Sample: PBMCs, taken at surgery. These receptors all stem from a male donor with early-stage non-small cell lung cancer.

The V gene is TRBV7-7, the J gene TRBJ1-5, with D possibly TRBD1 on 5 matching bases. V was clipped by 4 bases and J by 6 bases, with 10 bases between them. The CDR3 sequence is 13 residues long. CDR1 is SSHAT and CDR2 is FNYEAQ in the germline V gene (reference sequence). The CDR3 loop is CASSSGLGQPQHF. In nucleotides, the CDR3 is TGTGCCAGCAGCTCAGGGTTAGGTCAGCCCCAGCATTTT.

This clonotype occurred a few times. J is TRBJ2-7 and V is TRBV7-9, with 9 nucleotides matching TRBD1. CDR3 length equals 15 residues. V lost 5 bases, J lost 2 bases, and 7 bases stayed unmatched. Germline V lookup: CDR1 SEHNR, CDR2 FQNEAQ (reference sequence). CDR3 region: CASSTGQGGPYEQYF. The CDR3 coding sequence is TGTGCCAGCAGCACGGGACAGGGTGGCCCCTACGAGCAGTACTTC.

There are many counts of this clonotype. CDR3 sequence (DNA): TGCAGCGTTGATCCGGGTTCCCGGAACGAGCAGTACTTC. As protein: CSVDPGSRNEQYF. The chain combines TRBV29-1 with TRBJ2-7; no firm D call. Deletions cut 3 bases from V and 5 bases from J, with 14 bases between. This CDR3 is built from 13 residues. Germline V gene lookup returns CDR1 SQVTM and CDR2 ANQGSEA.

This clonotype was seen many times. The V and J genes are TRBV3-1 and TRBJ1-2, with D uncertain. The CDR3 length is 13 residues. Deletions cut 1 base from V and 6 bases from J, with 9 bases between. Germline assignment: CDR1 LGHDT and CDR2 YNNKEL (reference sequence). In DNA form, the CDR3 reads TGTGCCAGCAGCCAAGGGAAGGGCAATGGCTACACCTTC. Protein: CASSQGKGNGYTF.

This clonotype was counted a few times. This may stem from a read error, because a much larger clone lies one nucleotide away. V usage is TRBV30 and J usage is TRBJ1-1; no reliable D call. The CDR3 has 11 amino acids. Germline V gives CDR1 GTSNPN, CDR2 SVGIG (reference sequence). This chain's CDR3 is CARSRAIEAFF. The CDR3 DNA follows: TGTGCCCGGAGTCGGGCCATTGAAGCTTTCTTT.

This clonotype was picked up a small number of times. The rearrangement links TRBV27 to TRBJ1-5; the D is unclear. The ends were cut back, 2 bases at V and 0 bases at J, with 2 bases in the middle. Germline V gene sequence: CDR1 MNHEY, CDR2 SMNVEV (reference sequence). The CDR3 loop spans 13 amino acids. Here the CDR3 DNA reads TGTGCCAGCAGTTTACGTAGCAATCAGCCCCAGCATTTT. Translation gives CASSLRSNQPQHF.

This clonotype was counted at least ten times. The chain combines TRBV28 with TRBJ2-1; the D gene is possibly TRBD2 (5 bases). Deletions cut 3 bases from V and 0 bases from J, with 15 bases between. CDR1 is MDHEN, CDR2 SYDVKM, per germline. The CDR3 is 17 residues long. CDR3 residues: CASSFGGWQSSYNEQFF. CDR3 sequence (DNA): TGTGCCAGCAGTTTTGGAGGCTGGCAGAGCTCCTACAATGAGCAGTTCTTC.

This clonotype was counted only a few times. CDR3 sequence: CAISELLDTEAFF. CDR3 bases: TGTGCCATCTCGGAGCTTCTAGACACTGAAGCTTTCTTT. The chain is built from TRBV10-3 and TRBJ1-1, with D uncertain. The V gene's germline CDR1 is ENHRY and CDR2 SYGVKD. The V gene lost 8 bases and the J gene lost 3 bases, with 13 bases spanning the gap. The CDR3 covers 13 residues.

The sample holds many counts of this clonotype. This chain links TRBV5-1 with TRBJ1-6, with D unclear. Germline V CDR1 and CDR2: SGHRS, YFSETQ. V was clipped by 7 bases and J by 8 bases, with 13 bases between them. The length of the CDR3 is 13 residues. In DNA form, the CDR3 reads TGCGCCAGCGGATCGACGGTGGATTCACCCCTCCACTTT. Its protein product is CASGSTVDSPLHF. Drawing the rest from reference TRBV5-1 and TRBJ1-6, the complete variable domain is KAGVTQTPRYLIKTRGQQVTLSCSPISGHRSVSWYQQTPGQGLQFLFEYFSETQRNKGNFPGRFSGRQFSNSRSEMNVSTLELGDSALYLCASGSTVDSPLHFGNGTRLTVT.

This clonotype was seen many times. The chain is built from TRBV30 and TRBJ2-1, with unresolved D. V lost 7 bases and J 0 bases, leaving 10 bases between the germline ends. The CDR3 consists of 13 residues. The germline V gene encodes CDR1 GTSNPN and CDR2 SVGIG (reference sequence). CDR3 sequence reads: CALDPSSYNEQFF. Written as DNA, the CDR3 is TGTGCCTTGGACCCGAGCTCCTACAATGAGCAGTTCTTC.

V usage is TRBV20-1 and J usage is TRBJ2-3; a possible D gene is TRBD2 (6 bases). The CDR3 is made up of 15 amino acids. The germline V gene encodes CDR1 DFQATT and CDR2 SNEGSKA (reference sequence). The V end lost 3 bases, the J end lost 0 bases, and 13 bases lay between the germline ends. The CDR3 DNA reads as TGCAGTGCTAGGTCTCTAGCGTCAAGCACAGATACGCAGTATTTT. It yields the protein CSARSLASSTDTQYF.

This clonotype was found a few times. The chain employs TRBV6-1 and TRBJ1-1; D not resolved. The CDR3 consists of 14 residues. CDR1 MNHNS and CDR2 SASEGT come from the germline V gene. V lost 0 bases, J lost 6 bases, and 11 bases lay in between. The CDR3 DNA follows: TGTGCCAGCAGTGAAGCGCTTCCCCAGGCTGAAGCTTTCTTT. Protein: CASSEALPQAEAFF.

This clonotype was recorded at least ten times. The chain combines TRBV27 with TRBJ2-1; 8 bases are a match to TRBD1. J gave up 3 bases and V 3 bases, and 1 base lay outside the gene matches. There are 14 residues in the CDR3. Germline CDR1 is MNHEY and CDR2 is SMNVEV (reference sequence). Here the CDR3 reads CASSFTGGYNEQFF. The CDR3, as DNA: TGTGCCAGCAGTTTTACAGGGGGCTACAATGAGCAGTTCTTC.

The table lists this clonotype with many counts. The chain recombines TRBV28 with TRBJ1-5; 7 bases are a match to TRBD1. Germline CDR1 reads MDHEN; CDR2 reads SYDVKM. This CDR3 has 16 residues. With V trimmed by 0 bases and J by 6 bases, 8 bases remained unmatched. The CDR3 coding sequence is TGTGCCAGCAGTTTATGGGAACAGGGGATTAGTCAGCCCCAGCATTTT. Residues: CASSLWEQGISQPQHF.